This TCR beta chain was identified during a study of cytomegalovirus exposure and HLA in healthy donors. PCR employed 60 Vbeta and 13 Jbeta primers. Using immunoSEQ multiplex PCR, the repertoire was profiled, and TCRdb retains in-frame clones only, with some absent. The profile covers about 140,000 clones, with approximately 10% appearing a single time and roughly 6.4% taken by the ten largest. This clone turned up a few times. The length of the CDR3 is 17 residues. Deletions cut 0 bases from V and 2 bases from J, with 12 bases between. Germline loops: CDR1 SGHRS, CDR2 YFSETQ. The TCR comes from a woman between 40 and 55 years old in good health and CMV-seropositive. V usage is TRBV5-1 and J usage is TRBJ1-6; TRBD1 is a possible D gene (5 bases). The source material was PBMCs. The CDR3 here is CASSLGGGATYNSPLHF. In DNA form, the CDR3 reads TGCGCCAGCAGCTTGGGCGGAGGGGCCACCTATAATTCACCCCTCCACTTT.